What follows are 24 T cell receptor beta chains derived from one specimen sequenced in a study of blood T cell repertoires in COVID-19. Clones were read by immunoSEQ multiplex PCR, and TCRdb kept only the in-frame ones, dropping some. The profile shows some 110,000 clones, around 86% of them singletons. Sequencing used peripheral blood. These receptors originate from a man aged 65 to 79 with acute or convalescent COVID-19.

The V gene is TRBV24-1, the J gene TRBJ2-7; D is possibly TRBD2 (5 bases). CDR1 and CDR2 from the germline V gene are KGHDR and SFDVKD. The CDR3 is 13 residues long. The germline V and J ends were trimmed by 2 bases and 3 bases, with 7 bases remaining between them. Here the CDR3 reads CATSDSDFYEQYF. Here the CDR3 DNA reads TGTGCCACCAGTGATTCGGACTTCTACGAGCAGTACTTC.

This rearrangement joins TRBV5-4 to TRBJ2-1, with a possible D match to TRBD2 (6 bases). The CDR3 is made up of 13 amino acids. Trimming took 2 bases from V and 6 from J, leaving 9 bases between them. Germline CDR1 SGHNT, CDR2 YYREEE (reference sequence). The DNA of the CDR3 is TGTGCCAGCAGCTTCACCGGGGGCAATGAGCAGTTCTTC. Translating it yields CASSFTGGNEQFF.

The CDR3 nucleotides read TGTGCCACCAGTGATTATCAGCGTAACTATGGCTACACCTTC. Protein: CATSDYQRNYGYTF. This chain links TRBV24-1 with TRBJ1-2; D is unresolved. V was clipped by 2 bases and J by 1 base, with 7 bases between them. CDR1 KGHDR and CDR2 SFDVKD come from the germline V gene. The CDR3 loop spans 14 amino acids.

V usage is TRBV27 and J usage is TRBJ1-4, with TRBD1 identical over 8 bases. The CDR3 is 15 residues long. V was clipped by 4 bases and J by 5 bases; unmatched bases: 6. In germline, CDR1 is MNHEY, CDR2 SMNVEV (reference sequence). DNA of the CDR3: TGTGCCAGCAGTTATAGGACAGGGTACAATGAAAAACTGTTTTTT. Translation gives CASSYRTGYNEKLFF.

This rearrangement joins TRBV28 to TRBJ2-1; TRBD2 matches 12 bases. The CDR3 consists of 16 residues. Per the germline V gene, CDR1 is MDHEN and CDR2 is SYDVKM. The V segment lost 5 bases and the J segment 15 bases; nucleotides outside the gene matches: 17. The CDR3 region is CASSLPGLAGPPVGFF. The CDR3 DNA is TGTGCCAGCAGTCTACCGGGACTAGCGGGTCCGCCTGTCGGGTTCTTC.

The sample holds one count of this clone. The V and J genes are TRBV9 and TRBJ1-2, with TRBD1 matching over 9 bases. The V gene end was trimmed by 0 bases and the J gene end by 7 bases; junction bases not matched to a gene: 7. This CDR3 is 15 amino acids long. Germline V gives CDR1 SGDLS, CDR2 YYNGEE. The CDR3: CASSVGGQGGIGYTF. The DNA for the CDR3 is TGTGCCAGCAGCGTAGGGGGACAGGGCGGGATTGGCTACACCTTC.

The V call is TRBV7-3, the J call TRBJ2-6, with D possibly matching TRBD1 (5 bases). Germline V lookup: CDR1 SGHTA, CDR2 FQGTGA. The CDR3 is 15 amino acids. The V gene lost 5 bases and the J gene lost 1 base, with 9 bases spanning the gap. This CDR3 is CASSLSGSGANVLTF. The CDR3 DNA sequence: TGTGCCAGCAGCCTTTCAGGGTCTGGGGCCAACGTCCTGACTTTC. Based on the CDR3 plus reference TRBV7-3 and TRBJ2-6, the full variable domain is GAGVSQTPSNKVTEKGKYVELRCDPISGHTALYWYRQSLGQGPEFLIYFQGTGAADDSGLPNDRFFAVRPEGSVSTLKIQRTERGDSAVYLCASSLSGSGANVLTFGAGSRLTVL.

This CDR3 reads CASTFDTGYGYTF. For the CDR3, the DNA is TGTGCCAGCACCTTTGACACAGGGTATGGCTACACCTTC. V and J are TRBV11-2 and TRBJ1-2; tentative D call: TRBD1 (6 bases). The V end lost 7 bases, the J end lost 5 bases, and 14 bases lay between the germline ends. Per the germline V gene, CDR1 is SGHAT and CDR2 is FQNNGV. The CDR3 length is 13 residues.

The chain is built from TRBV14 and TRBJ2-3, with 8 bases identical to TRBD1. The V segment lost 4 bases and the J segment 3 bases; nucleotides outside the gene matches: 3. In germline, CDR1 is SGHDN, CDR2 FVKESK. CDR3 size: 14 residues. CDR3 amino acids: CASSLGQGTDTQYF. In nucleotides, the CDR3 is TGTGCCAGCAGCCTCGGACAGGGTACAGATACGCAGTATTTT.

V and J are TRBV5-6 and TRBJ1-1, with D possibly matching TRBD1 (6 bases). CDR1 is SGHDT and CDR2 is YYEEEE in the germline V gene. The CDR3 has 13 amino acids. V was shortened by 3 bases and J by 5 bases, with 11 bases between the two germline ends. CDR3 loop: CASSWGPGTEAFF. DNA of the CDR3: TGTGCCAGCAGCTGGGGGCCAGGGACTGAAGCTTTCTTT.

J is TRBJ2-3 and V is TRBV28, with D maybe TRBD2 (6 bases). The germline CDR1 and CDR2 sequences are MDHEN and SYDVKM. The CDR3 runs to 12 residues. V gave up 6 bases and J gave up 10 bases, with 14 bases separating them. DNA for the CDR3: TGTGCCAGCAGCCTACTCCGGGAGTCGCAGTATTTT. Translation gives CASSLLRESQYF. Variable domain in full (rest from reference TRBV28 and TRBJ2-3): DVKVTQSSRYLVKRTGEKVFLECVQDMDHENMFWYRQDPGLGLRLIYFSYDVKMKEKGDIPEGYSVSREKKERFSLILESASTNQTSMYLCASSLLRESQYFGPGTRLTVL.

The V gene is TRBV28, the J gene TRBJ1-2; 8 bases align to TRBD1. Germline V lookup: CDR1 MDHEN, CDR2 SYDVKM. V lost 2 bases to trimming and J lost 8 bases; unmatched junction nucleotides: 13. The CDR3 is made up of 16 amino acids. CDR3 nucleotides: TGTGCCAGCAGTTTAGGAAAACGCCTAGGACAGGGCGGCTACACCTTC. Translation: CASSLGKRLGQGGYTF.

This clone was seen just once. This chain connects TRBV5-1 to TRBJ1-3; weak D call: TRBD1 (5 bases). Germline CDR1 is SGHRS and CDR2 is YFSETQ. V lost 4 bases to trimming and J lost 8 bases, with 16 bases between them. The CDR3 extends over 14 amino acids. In nucleotides, the CDR3 is TGCGCCAGCAGCACAGGACAACCGTCGGACACCATATATTTT. Translation gives CASSTGQPSDTIYF.

This clone was detected a few times. The chain is built from TRBV20-1 and TRBJ1-2; no clear D. Germline CDR1 DFQATT, CDR2 SNEGSKA (reference sequence). Trimming pared 7 bases from V and 5 bases from J, leaving 11 bases between. This CDR3 has 11 residues. The CDR3 sequence: CSVQRLYGYTF. The CDR3 DNA reads as TGCAGTGTGCAGCGCCTTTATGGCTACACCTTC.

This clone showed up just once. Here the CDR3 DNA reads TGTGCCTGGAGCGTCCTTCTTGGCTACACCTTC. Its protein product is CAWSVLLGYTF. The chain links TRBV30 to TRBJ1-2; D is undetermined. V lost 3 bases and J lost 7, with 9 bases in between. The germline CDR1 and CDR2 sequences are GTSNPN and SVGIG (reference sequence). The CDR3 has 11 amino acids.

This chain connects TRBV30 to TRBJ2-1; D call uncertain. V shed 1 base and J shed 0 bases, with 10 bases lying between them. Per the germline V gene, CDR1 is GTSNPN and CDR2 is SVGIG (reference sequence). CDR3 length: 15 residues. The CDR3 loop reads CAWSDSSLSYNEQFF. CDR3 bases: TGTGCCTGGAGTGACTCGTCTCTCTCCTACAATGAGCAGTTCTTC.

This clone was picked up a small number of times. The rearrangement links TRBV2 to TRBJ1-2; D gene unclear. Germline CDR1 reads SNHLY; CDR2 reads FYNNEI. Trimming left V 3 bases short and J 0 bases short, with 11 bases between. This CDR3 is 15 amino acids long. The CDR3 is CASSDSQRSNYGYTF. In nucleotides, the CDR3 is TGTGCCAGCAGTGATTCCCAGCGATCTAACTATGGCTACACCTTC.

The genes are TRBV7-8 and TRBJ2-1; the match to TRBD2 covers 14 bases. The germline V gene has CDR1 SGHVS and CDR2 FQNEAQ. J gave up 7 bases and V 1 base, and 9 bases lay outside the gene matches. There are 18 residues in the CDR3. The CDR3 DNA sequence: TGTGCCAGCAGCTTAGAGGGCCGGACTAGCGGGAGGTTAAATGAGCAGTTCTTC. Its translation is CASSLEGRTSGRLNEQFF.

The chain carries TRBV6-5 and TRBJ1-5; D is perhaps TRBD1 (5 bases). The V gene's germline CDR1 is MNHEY and CDR2 SVGAGI. V was shortened by 0 bases and J by 2 bases, with 11 bases between the two germline ends. This CDR3 spans 16 amino acids. The DNA of the CDR3 is TGTGCCAGCAGTTACTCGACCAGGGCCGGCAATCAGCCCCAGCATTTT. Encoded protein: CASSYSTRAGNQPQHF.

This chain connects TRBV5-1 to TRBJ1-1; D is perhaps TRBD1 (6 bases). Trimming removed 8 bases at V and 1 base at J, with 12 bases between. Germline CDR1 and CDR2: SGHRS and YFSETQ. This CDR3 spans 13 amino acids. For the CDR3, the DNA is TGCGCCAGTTCGGACAGACCGAACACTGAAGCTTTCTTT. It yields the protein CASSDRPNTEAFF.

On this clone: Other DNA sequences within the sample encode an identical CDR3. The chain uses TRBV5-1 and TRBJ2-7, with 7 nucleotides matching TRBD1. V gave up 0 bases and J gave up 6 bases; unmatched junction bases: 6. The CDR3 totals 14 residues. In germline, CDR1 is SGHRS, CDR2 YFSETQ. The CDR3 coding sequence is TGCGCCAGCAGCTTGGGACAGGGTGGGGGCGAGCAGTACTTC. It codes for CASSLGQGGGEQYF.

The count of this clone is one. This rearrangement joins TRBV9 to TRBJ1-4; D remains ambiguous. This CDR3 contains 15 residues. The germline V gene has CDR1 SGDLS and CDR2 YYNGEE. The V end was cut by 4 bases, the J end by 3 bases, with 13 bases between. CDR3 in DNA: TGTGCCAGCAGCCCCCTAGGCGGGGCTAATGAAAAACTGTTTTTT. This codes for CASSPLGGANEKLFF.

This clone was detected a few times. The rearrangement joins TRBV29-1 to TRBJ1-2; D is ambiguous. The CDR3 totals 13 residues. Germline V gene sequence: CDR1 SQVTM, CDR2 ANQGSEA. The ends were cut back, 2 bases at V and 4 bases at J, with 11 bases in the middle. The DNA for the CDR3 is TGCAGCGTTGAATGGGTGGCAGGCTATGGCTACACCTTC. This translates into CSVEWVAGYGYTF.

The chain combines TRBV5-1 with TRBJ2-3, with D possibly TRBD2 on 7 matching bases. Germline V gives CDR1 SGHRS, CDR2 YFSETQ. The ends were cut back, 4 bases at V and 2 bases at J, with 17 bases in the middle. The CDR3 spans 16 residues. For the CDR3, the DNA is TGCGCCAGCAGCGGGGGCTGGGGGGGCCCCACAGATACGCAGTATTTT. Translating it yields CASSGGWGGPTDTQYF.